The present TCR beta chain was sequenced within a study of shared clonotypes between healthy human individuals. Study findings and constraints: A reduction in generation probabilities was seen for non-shared clonotypes relative to those shared by all four donors.

Deletions cut 5 bases from V and 1 base from J, with 11 bases between. The CDR3 covers 14 residues. Germline V gives CDR1 KGHSH, CDR2 LQKENI. Donation came from healthy HIV-negative adults that had no recent acute infections or vaccinations. Splitting the CD4+ cells yielded a CD45RA+ naive subset and a CD45RA-negative memory subset. A word on this clone: The antigen is undetermined.

When replicate PCRs were run on sorted subsets, they used about 200 ng DNA, some 33,000 T cell genomes. The assay was immunoSEQ multiplex PCR, and TCRdb's table has in-frame clones only and misses some. Among millions of clones listed, about 92% were seen once. Sample: naive CD4+ T cells from PBMCs. Regarding subset: CD45RA+ positively selected. This sequence joins TRBV18 and TRBJ1-1; weak D call: TRBD1 (5 bases). This sequence originates from a man aged 18 to 30 in good health. Some clones in this sample may be carry-over from other donors' samples. The CDR3 DNA reads as TGTGCCAGCTCAAAGGAGGGGCAGAACACTGAAGCTTTCTTT. It encodes CASSKEGQNTEAFF.